These 15 T cell receptor beta chains were sequenced from one sample in a study of T cells in women clearing cervical HPV infection. Only in-frame clones appear in the TCRdb table, and some are missing; sequencing was by immunoSEQ multiplex PCR. In all, the sample yields approximately 35,000 clones. The sequenced sample consisted of blood buffy coat. Source of these receptors: a woman between 18 and 69 years old with a cervical HPV16 infection that either progressed to CIN3+ or cleared (not recorded which).

A remark on this clone: The CDR3 goes on 3 residues after the read ends, and that part is filled in from the germline J gene. This chain connects TRBV28 to TRBJ2-1; 8 positions match TRBD2. The V segment lost 10 bases and the J segment 5 bases; nucleotides outside the gene matches: 10. Germline CDR1 and CDR2: MDHEN and SYDVKM. The CDR3 runs 14 residues. This chain's CDR3 is CATAGGRFDNEQFF. The CDR3 bases that were read are TGTGCCACCGCCGGCGGGAGGTTCGACAATGAG.

Concerning this clone itself: The CDR3 is cut off 3 residues early in the read; its end comes from the germline J gene. The V gene is TRBV7-7, the J gene TRBJ2-5, with unresolved D. CDR1 and CDR2 (germline): SSHAT, FNYEAQ (reference sequence). The V gene lost 5 bases and the J gene lost 4 bases, with 11 bases spanning the gap. This CDR3 spans 13 amino acids. The sequenced part of the CDR3 DNA is TGTGCCAGCAGCCCCGGTCCCCGAGAGACC. This sequence encodes CASSPGPRET. The full CDR3 reads CASSPGPRETQYF.

A word on this clone: The missing CDR3 end, 3 residues past where the read stops, is filled in from the germline J gene. This rearrangement joins TRBV13 to TRBJ1-6; 8 nucleotides line up with TRBD1. Unmatched junction bases numbered 3, after V lost 1 base and J lost 7 bases. The CDR3 contains 15 residues. Germline-derived CDR1 and CDR2 are PRHDT and FYEKMQ (reference sequence). The CDR3 sequence: CASSLAGQDNSPLHF. The covered CDR3 bases are TGTGCCAGCAGCTTAGCGGGACAGGACAATTCACCC.

As regards this clone: The read ends 3 residues early relative to the CDR3; the germline J gene fills the gap. V is TRBV7-2 and J is TRBJ2-7, with D possibly being TRBD1 (5 bases). The CDR3 has 14 amino acids. Deletions cut 0 bases from V and 5 bases from J, with 11 bases between. Per the germline V gene, CDR1 is SGHTA and CDR2 is FQGNSA. This CDR3 reads CASSLAGAVNEQYF. The CDR3 DNA, read in part, is TGTGCCAGCAGCTTAGCTGGGGCGGTCAACGAG.

A remark on this clone: The DNA ends 3 residues before the CDR3 does, and the rest of the CDR3 is filled in from the germline J gene. The rearrangement uses TRBV12-3 or TRBV12-4 and TRBJ2-5; TRBD1 aligns across 7 bases. V lost 5 bases to trimming and J lost 0 bases; unmatched junction nucleotides: 0. This CDR3 region has 13 residues. CDR3 bases read: TGTGCCAGCAGTGACAGGGACCAAGAGACC. Protein sequence: CASSDRDQET. The full-length CDR3 reads as CASSDRDQETQYF.

About this clone: The identical CDR3 is also encoded by other nucleotide sequences in the sample. CDR3 DNA, as far as it was read: TGCAGTGCCCCTACGCACTATGGC. Amino acids: CSAPTHYG. In full, the CDR3 is CSAPTHYGYTF. The rearrangement joins TRBV20-1 to TRBJ1-2; D unresolved. The CDR3 end lies 3 residues beyond the end of the read and is filled in from the germline J gene. The V and J ends lost 6 bases and 3 bases respectively, with 8 bases between them. Per the germline V gene, CDR1 is DFQATT and CDR2 is SNEGSKA (reference sequence). The CDR3 spans 11 residues.

The CDR3 sequence is CASRGAAPLNTEAFF. The DNA read from the CDR3 is TGTGCCAGCAGGGGGGCAGCCCCCTTAAACACTGAA. This chain connects TRBV6-4 to TRBJ1-1; maybe TRBD1 (6 bases). The read gets to within 3 residues of the CDR3 end, and the germline J gene fills in the rest. The length of the CDR3 is 15 residues. V was trimmed by 6 bases and J by 2 bases, leaving 16 bases between them. Per germline, CDR1 MRHNA and CDR2 SNTAGT.

To note about this clone: The read stops 3 residues short of the end of the CDR3; the missing end is completed from the germline J gene. The chain uses TRBV18 and TRBJ2-7, with 9 positions matching TRBD1. The CDR3 is made up of 19 amino acids. Germline assignment: CDR1 KGHSH and CDR2 LQKENI. J gave up 2 bases and V 6 bases, and 20 bases lay outside the gene matches. The CDR3 sequence: CASSPNRSFFRTGAYEQYF. The sequenced CDR3 bases are TGTGCCAGCTCCCCAAATCGGTCATTTTTCAGGACAGGGGCCTACGAG. The whole variable domain, remainder taken from reference TRBV18 and TRBJ2-7, is NAGVMQNPRHLVRRRGQEARLRCSPMKGHSHVYWYRQLPEEGLKFMVYLQKENIIDESGMPKERFSAEFPKEGPSILRIQQVVRGDSAAYFCASSPNRSFFRTGAYEQYFGPGTRLTVT.

A note on this clone: The CDR3 goes on 3 residues after the read ends, and that part is filled in from the germline J gene. The chain has TRBV2 and TRBJ1-6, with D possibly TRBD1 on 5 matching bases. Germline V gene sequence: CDR1 SNHLY, CDR2 FYNNEI. The CDR3 has 17 amino acids. The germline V and J ends were trimmed by 1 base and 0 bases, with 10 bases remaining between them. CDR3 DNA (partial): TGTGCCAGCAGTGAAGGGGGGGGTAGCTCCTATAATTCACCC. This translates into CASSEGGGSSYNSP. The entire CDR3 reads CASSEGGGSSYNSPLHF. The complete variable domain, with remaining parts taken from reference TRBV2 and TRBJ1-6, reads EPEVTQTPSHQVTQMGQEVILRCVPISNHLYFYWYRQILGQKVEFLVSFYNNEISEKSEIFDDQFSVERPDGSNFTLKIRSTKLEDSAMYFCASSEGGGSSYNSPLHFGNGTRLTVT.

To note about this clone: The CDR3 is cut off 3 residues early in the read; its end comes from the germline J gene. The chain carries TRBV7-3 and TRBJ1-3; TRBD1 matches 9 bases. The CDR3 runs 13 residues. Germline V gene data show CDR1 as SGHTA and CDR2 as FQGTGA. Germline trimming cut 8 bases from V and 6 bases from J; bases unmatched to any gene: 5. The CDR3 protein is CASRGQGSNTIYF. The covered CDR3 bases are TGTGCCAGCCGGGGACAGGGATCAAACACC.

A word on this clone: The CDR3 end is not reached by the read, which stops 3 residues before it; the germline J gene fills it in. V is TRBV30 and J is TRBJ2-1, with D possibly being TRBD1 (5 bases). V lost 5 bases to trimming and J lost 4 bases, with 15 bases between them. From germline, CDR1 is GTSNPN and CDR2 SVGIG (reference sequence). The CDR3 contains 14 residues. The CDR3 reads CAWEGATRYNEQFF. The covered CDR3 bases are TGTGCCTGGGAAGGGGCCACCAGATACAATGAG.

Comments on this clone: The read is 3 residues too short to cover the CDR3 end, so that end is filled in from the germline J gene. The chain links TRBV20-1 to TRBJ2-1; 8 bases are shared with TRBD1. The CDR3 loop spans 14 amino acids. Trimming removed 3 bases from V and 3 bases from J; junction bases left unmatched: 4. In germline, CDR1 is DFQATT, CDR2 SNEGSKA (reference sequence). The CDR3 is CSARSGQGYNEQFF. The DNA read from the CDR3 is TGCAGTGCTAGGAGTGGACAGGGCTACAATGAG.

Points on this clone: The read comes to an end 3 residues before the CDR3 does, leaving the germline J gene to fill in the end. The chain uses TRBV19 and TRBJ2-2; 8 bases are a match to TRBD2. The CDR3 covers 16 residues. The germline V gene has CDR1 LNHDA and CDR2 SQIVND (reference sequence). The junction had 13 bases not matched to a gene; V was cut back by 10 bases and J by 3 bases. The CDR3 spells CATTQKSGGYTGELFF. The CDR3 DNA, read in part, is TGTGCCACTACACAGAAAAGCGGGGGATACACCGGGGAG.

On this clone itself: The read terminates 3 residues before the CDR3 end, so the remaining end is supplied by the germline J gene. V and J are TRBV30 and TRBJ2-3; D gene unclear. V lost 0 bases, J lost 1 base, and 11 bases lay in between. The germline gives CDR1 GTSNPN, CDR2 SVGIG (reference sequence). The CDR3 contains 15 residues. The CDR3 bases that were read are TGTGCCTGGAGTGTAAAGGGTTGGGGCACAGATACG. It yields the protein CAWSVKGWGTDT. The full CDR3 is CAWSVKGWGTDTQYF.

As regards this clone: The CDR3 is cut off 3 residues early in the read; its end comes from the germline J gene. V usage is TRBV7-6 and J usage is TRBJ2-1, with 13 nucleotides matching TRBD2. There are 14 residues in the CDR3. Germline V gives CDR1 SGHVS, CDR2 FNYEAQ. V lost 5 bases, J lost 9 bases, and 4 bases stayed unmatched. The CDR3 bases that were read are TGTGCCAGCAGCCCGGGACTAGCGGGAACTGAG. Its protein is CASSPGLAGTE. The complete CDR3 protein is CASSPGLAGTEQFF.